The present TCR beta chain was sequenced within a study of regulatory T cells in long-lasting Graves disease. Time point here: newly diagnosed GD, antithyroid drugs for less than 3 months. Extracted PBMC RNA gave rise to the TCR library. TCR beta libraries were built with iRepertoire HTBI primers and Arm-PCR of CDR3 regions. TCRdb re-derived calls from the multiplex PCR reads in MiXCR, one entry per CDR3 protein. This table holds roughly 380,000 distinct CDR3 sequences, roughly 17% found once. This clonotype was detected ten times or more. Trimming stripped 1 base from V and 0 bases from J, with 13 bases between. Germline V gene sequence: CDR1 SGHKS, CDR2 YYEKEE (reference sequence). This CDR3 has 16 amino acids. A further study also used this sample, focusing on T cells in Graves' hyperthyroidism and ophthalmopathy.

This receptor was identified in a man aged 35 to 55 with Graves disease. This chain joins TRBV5-5 and TRBJ2-5; D possibly corresponds to TRBD1 (6 bases). The input for sequencing was peripheral blood mononuclear cells (PBMCs), taken at new diagnosis, from a patient treated with antithyroid drugs. The DNA for the CDR3 is TGTGCCAGCAGCTTGTTTGCAGGGGCCAACCAAGAGACCCAGTACTTC. As protein: CASSLFAGANQETQYF. The full variable domain, rest sourced from reference TRBV5-5 and TRBJ2-5, is DAGVTQSPTHLIKTRGQQVTLRCSPISGHKSVSWYQQVLGQGPQFIFQYYEKEERGRGNFPDRFSARQFPNYSSELNVNALLLGDSALYLCASSLFAGANQETQYFGPGTRLLVL.